The 29 T cell receptor beta chains reported below all come from one sample, sequenced in a study of blood T cell repertoires in COVID-19. Clones were read by immunoSEQ multiplex PCR, and TCRdb kept only the in-frame ones, dropping some. The table lists 450,000 to 600,000 clones, roughly 87% of them singletons, with 0.7% in the top ten. The source material was PBMCs or T cells enriched from blood (not recorded which). These receptors came from a woman between 18 and 29 years old who had recovered from COVID-19.

This clone was picked up one time. The chain carries TRBV30 and TRBJ1-2; TRBD1 aligns across 7 bases. Germline V gene lookup returns CDR1 GTSNPN and CDR2 SVGIG (reference sequence). With 5 bases clipped from V and 5 bases from J, the junction kept 14 bases outside the gene matches. The CDR3 is 15 residues long. The chain's CDR3 is CAWSRGTRGWYGYTF. CDR3 DNA sequence: TGTGCCTGGTCCAGGGGGACCCGGGGGTGGTATGGCTACACCTTC.

This clone was found once. The CDR3, as DNA: TGCGCCAGCAGCCAAGGAGTATACAGGGGAAGGTACACTGAAGCTTTCTTT. It encodes CASSQGVYRGRYTEAFF. The chain links TRBV4-1 to TRBJ1-1, with 7 nucleotides matching TRBD1. Trimming at V came to 1 base and at J to 3 bases, leaving 11 bases not matched to a gene. Germline V gives CDR1 MGHRA, CDR2 YSYEKL. The CDR3 totals 17 residues.

This chain links TRBV5-6 with TRBJ1-5, with D maybe TRBD1 (6 bases). The V and J ends lost 0 bases and 3 bases respectively, with 10 bases between them. This CDR3 has 15 amino acids. The V gene's germline CDR1 is SGHDT and CDR2 YYEEEE. CDR3 nucleotide sequence: TGTGCCAGCAGCTTGGCCCAGGGGATCAATCAGCCCCAGCATTTT. Protein sequence: CASSLAQGINQPQHF.

This clone was picked up one time. The chain joins TRBV9 to TRBJ1-1, with D possibly TRBD1 on 6 matching bases. This CDR3 region has 17 residues. With 0 bases removed from V and 0 bases from J, the gap between germline ends came to 15 bases. Looked up from germline, CDR1 is SGDLS and CDR2 is YYNGEE. CDR3 amino acids: CASSVAPGRGLNTEAFF. Here the CDR3 DNA reads TGTGCCAGCAGCGTAGCGCCGGGCAGGGGCTTGAACACTGAAGCTTTCTTT.

This clone has just a few counts. This chain uses TRBV29-1 with TRBJ1-1, with D perhaps matching TRBD1 (6 bases). V was shortened by 6 bases and J by 0 bases, with 17 bases between the two germline ends. Germline V gene lookup returns CDR1 SQVTM and CDR2 ANQGSEA. CDR3 length: 15 residues. CDR3 region: CSVDWRGGLNTEAFF. The CDR3 nucleotides read TGCAGCGTCGACTGGAGGGGGGGACTGAACACTGAAGCTTTCTTT.

This chain links TRBV4-1 with TRBJ1-1; D gene ambiguous. CDR3 length: 12 amino acids. Trimming removed 2 bases at V and 8 bases at J, with 9 bases between. Germline V gene data show CDR1 as MGHRA and CDR2 as YSYEKL. The CDR3, as DNA: TGCGCCAGCAGCCAAAATTCCAGGGAAGCTTTCTTT. Protein product: CASSQNSREAFF.

The CDR3 region is CASKEDISQPQHF. The CDR3 nucleotides are TGTGCCTCGAAAGAGGACATATCACAGCCCCAGCATTTT. The chain couples TRBV19 to TRBJ1-5, with D possibly matching TRBD1 (5 bases). From germline, CDR1 is LNHDA and CDR2 SQIVND (reference sequence). This CDR3 region has 13 residues. The ends were cut back, 11 bases at V and 7 bases at J, with 18 bases in the middle.

This CDR3 is CAWDRDRGSGETQYF. As DNA, the CDR3 is TGTGCCTGGGACCGGGACAGGGGGTCAGGCGAGACCCAGTACTTC. The gene calls are TRBV30 and TRBJ2-5, with 11 bases fitting TRBD1. V lost 5 bases, J lost 5 bases, and 10 bases stayed unmatched. The CDR3 is made up of 15 amino acids. CDR1 is GTSNPN and CDR2 is SVGIG in the germline V gene (reference sequence).

This clone has just one count. V usage is TRBV24-1 and J usage is TRBJ2-1; 9 positions agree with TRBD2. The length of the CDR3 is 13 residues. Germline V gene lookup returns CDR1 KGHDR and CDR2 SFDVKD. V was clipped by 7 bases and J by 8 bases; unmatched bases: 5. The CDR3 coding sequence is TGTGCCACCAGGCTAGCGGGGAGGGATGAGCAGTTCTTC. It specifies CATRLAGRDEQFF.

This clone was counted between two and nine times. The CDR3 is CASGLGAGFTPLHF. The DNA of the CDR3 is TGTGCTAGTGGTTTGGGCGCAGGGTTTACACCCCTCCACTTT. The V and J genes are TRBV12-5 and TRBJ1-6, with D perhaps TRBD1 (5 bases). The CDR3 covers 14 residues. Germline V gene lookup returns CDR1 LGHNT and CDR2 FRNRAP. Trimming stripped 1 base from V and 11 bases from J, with 12 bases between.

The chain uses TRBV2 and TRBJ1-2; 7 nucleotides align to TRBD1. This CDR3 is 13 amino acids long. Germline V CDR1 and CDR2: SNHLY, FYNNEI. The trim removed 3 bases at V and 5 bases at J, leaving 3 bases unmatched. The CDR3 protein is CASSDTGDYGYTF. In nucleotides, the CDR3 is TGTGCCAGCAGTGATACAGGGGATTATGGCTACACCTTC.

The J gene is TRBJ1-4, the V gene TRBV7-2, with 7 bases matching TRBD1. V was pared by 5 bases and J by 2 bases, with 5 bases of the junction left unmatched. The CDR3 is made up of 15 amino acids. The germline gives CDR1 SGHTA, CDR2 FQGNSA. CDR3 DNA: TGTGCCAGCAGCCTGACAGGGACTACTAATGAAAAACTGTTTTTT. Protein: CASSLTGTTNEKLFF.

This clone was recorded only once. The rearrangement joins TRBV18 to TRBJ1-1, with a possible D match to TRBD1 (5 bases). The CDR3 contains 14 residues. Trimming removed 3 bases at V and 5 bases at J, with 13 bases between. Germline CDR1 reads KGHSH; CDR2 reads LQKENI. CDR3 nucleotide sequence: TGTGCCAGCTCACCGGGCAGGGAGGGGACTGAAGCTTTCTTT. This codes for CASSPGREGTEAFF. Full variable domain (missing parts from reference TRBV18 and TRBJ1-1): NAGVMQNPRHLVRRRGQEARLRCSPMKGHSHVYWYRQLPEEGLKFMVYLQKENIIDESGMPKERFSAEFPKEGPSILRIQQVVRGDSAAYFCASSPGREGTEAFFGQGTRLTVV.

V is TRBV5-1 and J is TRBJ1-1; D is undetermined. This CDR3 has 15 residues. Trimming cost V 4 bases and J 1 base, with 14 bases left between them. CDR1 is SGHRS and CDR2 is YFSETQ in the germline V gene. The DNA for the CDR3 is TGCGCCAGCAGCCCTCTCCTGGCCTCGAACACTGAAGCTTTCTTT. Residues: CASSPLLASNTEAFF.

The chain employs TRBV3-1 (or the pseudogene TRBV3-2) and TRBJ1-1, with D perhaps TRBD1 (6 bases). CDR1 and CDR2 (germline): LGHDT, YNNKEL (reference sequence). The CDR3 totals 15 residues. V was pared by 4 bases and J by 0 bases, with 12 bases between. CDR3 sequence (DNA): TGTGCCAGCAGCCGGTCGACAGGCCTGAACACTGAAGCTTTCTTT. It codes for CASSRSTGLNTEAFF.

The V call is TRBV23-1, the J call TRBJ1-5; possibly TRBD1 for D (6 bases). TRBV23-1 is marked as an open reading frame, function uncertain. V was cut by 5 bases and J by 6 bases, with 23 bases left in between. The CDR3 extends over 17 amino acids. The CDR3: CASSSRQGRQDTQPQHF. CDR3 sequence (DNA): TGCGCCAGCAGTTCGAGACAAGGGCGACAGGACACTCAGCCCCAGCATTTT.

The chain uses TRBV7-8 and TRBJ2-3, with D tentatively TRBD1 (6 bases). Trimming took off 5 bases at V and 1 base at J, with 13 bases between the two ends. CDR3 length: 15 residues. In germline, CDR1 is SGHVS, CDR2 FQNEAQ. The CDR3 nucleotides are TGTGCCAGCAGCCGGGACAACCGCGGCACAGATACGCAGTATTTT. Translation: CASSRDNRGTDTQYF.

V gene TRBV29-1 combines with J gene TRBJ1-4; TRBD1 matches 10 bases. CDR1 and CDR2 (germline): SQVTM, ANQGSEA. CDR3 length: 18 amino acids. V was clipped by 1 base and J by 3 bases; unmatched bases: 11. CDR3 nucleotides: TGCAGCGTTGAAGTCCCGGGACAGGGGTGGTACGCTAATGAAAAACTGTTTTTT. This gives the protein CSVEVPGQGWYANEKLFF.

This clone was seen only once. The chain combines TRBV3-1 (or the pseudogene TRBV3-2) with TRBJ1-2, with a possible D match to TRBD1 (6 bases). Germline CDR1 reads LGHDT; CDR2 reads YNNKEL (reference sequence). The CDR3 length is 16 residues. V lost 1 base, J lost 2 bases, and 14 bases lay in between. CDR3 residues: CASSQVWTDRNYGYTF. Here the CDR3 DNA reads TGTGCCAGCAGCCAAGTATGGACGGACAGAAACTATGGCTACACCTTC.

This chain uses TRBV29-1 with TRBJ1-2; perhaps TRBD1 as D (6 bases). V was trimmed by 4 bases and J by 4 bases, leaving 13 bases between them. The CDR3 runs 13 residues. Germline CDR1 reads SQVTM; CDR2 reads ANQGSEA. This CDR3 is CSVVGQGSYGYTF. For the CDR3, the DNA is TGCAGCGTTGTGGGACAAGGGTCCTATGGCTACACCTTC.

The J gene is TRBJ1-2, the V gene TRBV9; D uncertain. The CDR3 consists of 12 residues. Germline CDR1 is SGDLS and CDR2 is YYNGEE. Between the trimmed V and J ends, which lost 6 bases and 6 bases, there was a span of 12 bases. CDR3 amino acids: CASTSGSDGYTF. CDR3 bases: TGTGCCAGCACATCAGGCTCCGATGGCTACACCTTC.

CDR3 in DNA: TGTGCCAGCAGTGGAGGCTCCTACGAGCAGTACTTC. This translates into CASSGGSYEQYF. J is TRBJ2-7 and V is TRBV28; tentative D call: TRBD2 (5 bases). Trimming removed 5 bases at V and 0 bases at J, with 5 bases between. CDR1 is MDHEN, CDR2 SYDVKM, per germline. CDR3 length: 12 residues. Based on the CDR3 plus reference TRBV28 and TRBJ2-7, the full variable domain is DVKVTQSSRYLVKRTGEKVFLECVQDMDHENMFWYRQDPGLGLRLIYFSYDVKMKEKGDIPEGYSVSREKKERFSLILESASTNQTSMYLCASSGGSYEQYFGPGTRLTVT.

The V call is TRBV20-1, the J call TRBJ2-1, with TRBD2 identical over 13 bases. This CDR3 spans 16 amino acids. V was pared by 3 bases and J by 9 bases, with 11 bases of the junction left unmatched. Per the germline V gene, CDR1 is DFQATT and CDR2 is SNEGSKA (reference sequence). The chain's CDR3 is CSASPTSGGDLIEQFF. The CDR3 nucleotides are TGCAGTGCTAGTCCAACTAGCGGGGGGGATCTGATTGAGCAGTTCTTC.

This clone was observed a single time. The chain carries TRBV4-1 and TRBJ2-3, with 12 bases that match TRBD2. Germline trimming cut 1 base from V and 8 bases from J; bases unmatched to any gene: 4. CDR3 length equals 15 residues. Per the germline V gene, CDR1 is MGHRA and CDR2 is YSYEKL. CDR3 region: CASSQGLAGVGTQYF. CDR3 coding DNA: TGCGCCAGCAGCCAAGGACTAGCGGGGGTGGGTACGCAGTATTTT.

V usage is TRBV7-9 and J usage is TRBJ2-2, with a weak D call TRBD2 (6 bases). CDR1 is SEHNR, CDR2 FQNEAQ, per germline (reference sequence). V was clipped by 3 bases and J by 2 bases, with 10 bases between them. The CDR3 consists of 15 residues. The CDR3 coding sequence is TGTGCCAGCAGCTTGCAGGGAGGAAACACCGGGGAGCTGTTTTTT. This encodes CASSLQGGNTGELFF.

The J gene is TRBJ2-2, the V gene TRBV3-1 (or the pseudogene TRBV3-2); D gene ambiguous. Between the trimmed V and J ends, which lost 0 bases and 4 bases, there was a span of 6 bases. CDR1 is LGHDT and CDR2 is YNNKEL in the germline V gene (reference sequence). This CDR3 has 14 amino acids. The DNA of the CDR3 is TGTGCCAGCAGCCAAGACATACTCACCGGGGAGCTGTTTTTT. Amino acid sequence: CASSQDILTGELFF.

This clone has just a few counts. This chain uses TRBV5-4 with TRBJ1-6; 11 nucleotides agree with TRBD1. The V gene end was trimmed by 3 bases and the J gene end by 14 bases; junction bases not matched to a gene: 4. Germline CDR1 SGHNT, CDR2 YYREEE (reference sequence). This CDR3 is built from 13 residues. CDR3 protein: CASSSSGQGALHF. CDR3 sequence (DNA): TGTGCCAGCAGCTCGTCGGGACAGGGGGCCCTCCACTTT.

Only one count was recorded for this clone. The genes are TRBV5-6 and TRBJ2-7, with 8 bases identical to TRBD1. The J segment lost 7 bases and the V segment lost 4 bases, leaving 7 bases of the junction unmatched. The germline CDR1 and CDR2 sequences are SGHDT and YYEEEE. The CDR3 consists of 13 residues. The CDR3 spells CASSPDRAREQYF. The CDR3 bases are TGTGCCAGCAGCCCGGACAGGGCACGGGAGCAGTACTTC.

The chain combines TRBV2 with TRBJ1-6; TRBD1 matches 7 bases. The CDR3 length is 14 residues. CDR1 and CDR2 (germline): SNHLY, FYNNEI. The J segment lost 7 bases and the V segment lost 8 bases, leaving 8 bases of the junction unmatched. The CDR3 region is CASLDGTVNSPLHF. The CDR3 DNA reads as TGTGCCAGCCTGGACGGGACAGTGAATTCACCCCTCCACTTT.